Following are 10 T cell receptor beta chains from one sample sequenced in a study of cytomegalovirus exposure and HLA in healthy donors. In the PCR, 60 Vbeta and 13 Jbeta primers were used. TCRdb's copy holds only in-frame clones and misses some; the assay was immunoSEQ multiplex PCR. The table for this sample gives 55,000 or so clones. The sample comprised PBMCs. The receptors were gathered from a woman in her forties or fifties in good health and CMV-seropositive.

About this clone itself: The same CDR3 is also encoded by other DNA sequences in this sample. This rearrangement joins TRBV18 to TRBJ2-3; D is unresolved. The germline V gene has CDR1 KGHSH and CDR2 LQKENI. V gave up 4 bases and J gave up 4 bases, with 9 bases separating them. The CDR3 sequence is 13 residues long. CDR3: CASSRDRADTQYF. Here the CDR3 DNA reads TGTGCCAGCTCACGAGATCGTGCAGATACGCAGTATTTT.

The chain recombines TRBV5-1 with TRBJ1-2, with a tentative D call TRBD1 (6 bases). CDR1 and CDR2 from the germline V gene are SGHRS and YFSETQ. The CDR3 totals 14 residues. V shed 3 bases and J shed 4 bases, with 13 bases lying between them. CDR3 loop: CASSWEQGGYGYTF. The CDR3 DNA is TGCGCCAGCAGCTGGGAACAGGGCGGCTATGGCTACACCTTC.

This rearrangement joins TRBV18 to TRBJ1-1, with D possibly being TRBD1 (5 bases). Germline CDR1 and CDR2: KGHSH and LQKENI. This CDR3 is 18 amino acids long. The germline V and J ends were trimmed by 5 bases and 4 bases, with 26 bases remaining between them. The CDR3: CASSVASSVGGKGTEAFF. The CDR3 coding sequence is TGTGCCAGCTCAGTGGCCAGCTCAGTGGGGGGAAAGGGCACTGAAGCTTTCTTT. Complete variable domain (other parts from reference TRBV18 and TRBJ1-1): NAGVMQNPRHLVRRRGQEARLRCSPMKGHSHVYWYRQLPEEGLKFMVYLQKENIIDESGMPKERFSAEFPKEGPSILRIQQVVRGDSAAYFCASSVASSVGGKGTEAFFGQGTRLTVV.

V and J are TRBV28 and TRBJ1-5; maybe TRBD1 (6 bases). Germline CDR1 MDHEN, CDR2 SYDVKM. This CDR3 is 14 amino acids long. V shed 10 bases and J shed 7 bases, with 20 bases lying between them. Here the CDR3 DNA reads TGTGCCACGAAAGCGGGGGCTGGAACCCAGCCCCAGCATTTT. This gives the protein CATKAGAGTQPQHF.

The genes are TRBV10-3 and TRBJ2-7, with D unresolved. CDR3 length equals 13 residues. CDR1 is ENHRY, CDR2 SYGVKD, per germline. The V end lost 4 bases, the J end lost 0 bases, and 7 bases lay between the germline ends. The CDR3 reads CAISVMSSYEQYF. CDR3 sequence (DNA): TGTGCCATCAGTGTAATGAGCTCCTACGAGCAGTACTTC.

CDR3 sequence: CASGKGQGANTEAFF. DNA for the CDR3: TGTGCCAGCGGAAAGGGACAGGGGGCGAACACTGAAGCTTTCTTT. The genes are TRBV2 and TRBJ1-1, with 12 bases aligning to TRBD1. The CDR3 totals 15 residues. V gave up 8 bases and J gave up 1 base; unmatched junction bases: 5. Per germline, CDR1 SNHLY and CDR2 FYNNEI.

This sequence joins TRBV5-1 and TRBJ2-1; the match to TRBD2 covers 8 bases. The CDR3 is 15 amino acids. CDR1 SGHRS and CDR2 YFSETQ come from the germline V gene. V lost 6 bases to trimming and J lost 5 bases; unmatched junction nucleotides: 10. As DNA, the CDR3 is TGCGCCAGCACGCGGAGCGGGAGTATCAACAATGAGCAGTTCTTC. Translation: CASTRSGSINNEQFF.

The CDR3 region has the DNA TGTGCCAGCAGTACTACGGGACAGAAGACCCAGTACTTC. Protein product: CASSTTGQKTQYF. This rearrangement joins TRBV6-5 to TRBJ2-5; TRBD1 aligns across 7 bases. The junction had 6 bases not matched to a gene; V was cut back by 5 bases and J by 6 bases. From germline, CDR1 is MNHEY and CDR2 SVGAGI. The CDR3 sequence is 13 residues long.

This chain uses TRBV2 with TRBJ1-6; D is undetermined. Trimming took 3 bases from V and 7 from J, leaving 7 bases between them. The germline CDR1 and CDR2 sequences are SNHLY and FYNNEI. This CDR3 spans 13 amino acids. The CDR3 DNA reads as TGTGCCAGCAGTGATCGGGAAAATTCACCCCTCCACTTT. Its protein is CASSDRENSPLHF. Full variable domain (remainder filled in from reference TRBV2 and TRBJ1-6): EPEVTQTPSHQVTQMGQEVILRCVPISNHLYFYWYRQILGQKVEFLVSFYNNEISEKSEIFDDQFSVERPDGSNFTLKIRSTKLEDSAMYFCASSDRENSPLHFGNGTRLTVT.

J is TRBJ2-5 and V is TRBV29-1, with D possibly matching TRBD1 (5 bases). The tail of the sequence fits TRBJ2-7 better, so the J call may be wrong. CDR1 and CDR2 (germline): SQVTM, ANQGSEA. The CDR3 covers 12 residues. CDR3 protein: CSVGQYSYEQYF. The DNA for the CDR3 is TGCAGCGTTGGACAGTATTCCTACGAGCAGTACTTC.